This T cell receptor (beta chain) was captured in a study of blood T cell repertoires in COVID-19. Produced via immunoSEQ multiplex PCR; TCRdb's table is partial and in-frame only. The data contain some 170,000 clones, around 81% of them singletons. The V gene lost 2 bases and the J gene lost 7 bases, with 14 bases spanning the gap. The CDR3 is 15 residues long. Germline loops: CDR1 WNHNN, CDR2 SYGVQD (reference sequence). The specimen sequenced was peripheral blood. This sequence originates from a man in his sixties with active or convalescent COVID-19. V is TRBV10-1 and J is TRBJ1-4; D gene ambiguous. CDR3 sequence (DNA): TGCGCCAGCAGTGAGATTGGAGGATCGGGTGAAAAACTGTTTTTT. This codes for CASSEIGGSGEKLFF.